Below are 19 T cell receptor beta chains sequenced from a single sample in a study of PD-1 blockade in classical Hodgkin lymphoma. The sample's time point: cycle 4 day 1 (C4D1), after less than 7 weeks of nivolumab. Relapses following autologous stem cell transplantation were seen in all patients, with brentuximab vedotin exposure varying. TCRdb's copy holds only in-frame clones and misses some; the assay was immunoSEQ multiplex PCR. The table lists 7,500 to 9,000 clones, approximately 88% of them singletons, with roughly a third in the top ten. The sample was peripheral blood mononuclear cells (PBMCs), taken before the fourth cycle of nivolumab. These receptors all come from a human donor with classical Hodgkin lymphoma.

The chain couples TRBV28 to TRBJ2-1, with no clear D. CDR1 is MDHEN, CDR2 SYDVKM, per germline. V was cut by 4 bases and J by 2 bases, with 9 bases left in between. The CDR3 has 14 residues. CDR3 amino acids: CASSSDLPYNEQFF. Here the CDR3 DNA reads TGTGCCAGCAGTTCCGACTTGCCCTACAATGAGCAGTTCTTC. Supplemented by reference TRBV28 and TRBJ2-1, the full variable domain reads DVKVTQSSRYLVKRTGEKVFLECVQDMDHENMFWYRQDPGLGLRLIYFSYDVKMKEKGDIPEGYSVSREKKERFSLILESASTNQTSMYLCASSSDLPYNEQFFGPGTRLTVL.

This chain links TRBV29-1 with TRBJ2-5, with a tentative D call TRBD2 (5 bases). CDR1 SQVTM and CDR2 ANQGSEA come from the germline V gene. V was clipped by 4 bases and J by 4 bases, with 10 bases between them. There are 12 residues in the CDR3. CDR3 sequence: CSVVRAGETQYF. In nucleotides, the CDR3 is TGCAGCGTTGTCCGGGCGGGAGAGACCCAGTACTTC. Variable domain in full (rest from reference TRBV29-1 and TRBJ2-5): SAVISQKPSRDICQRGTSLTIQCQVDSQVTMMFWYRQQPGQSLTLIATANQGSEATYESGFVIDKFPISRPNLTFSTLTVSNMSPEDSSIYLCSVVRAGETQYFGPGTRLLVL.

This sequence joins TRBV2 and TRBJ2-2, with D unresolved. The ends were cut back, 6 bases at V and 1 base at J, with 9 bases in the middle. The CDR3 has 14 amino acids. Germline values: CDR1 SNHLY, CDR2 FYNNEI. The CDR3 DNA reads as TGTGCCAGCAGCAGTACCGGGAACACCGGGGAGCTGTTTTTT. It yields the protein CASSSTGNTGELFF.

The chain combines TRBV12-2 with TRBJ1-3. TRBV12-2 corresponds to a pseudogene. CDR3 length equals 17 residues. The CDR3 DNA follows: TGTGCAAGTCGCTTAGTGACCGGAGGGAGCTCTGGAAACACCATATATTTT. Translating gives CASRLVTGGSSGNTIYF.

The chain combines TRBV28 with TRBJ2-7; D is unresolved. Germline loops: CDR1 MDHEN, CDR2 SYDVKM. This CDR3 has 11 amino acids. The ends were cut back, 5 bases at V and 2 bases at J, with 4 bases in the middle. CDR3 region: CASSRPYEQYF. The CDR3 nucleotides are TGTGCCAGCAGTCGACCCTACGAGCAGTACTTC. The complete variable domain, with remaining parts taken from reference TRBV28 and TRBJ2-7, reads DVKVTQSSRYLVKRTGEKVFLECVQDMDHENMFWYRQDPGLGLRLIYFSYDVKMKEKGDIPEGYSVSREKKERFSLILESASTNQTSMYLCASSRPYEQYFGPGTRLTVT.

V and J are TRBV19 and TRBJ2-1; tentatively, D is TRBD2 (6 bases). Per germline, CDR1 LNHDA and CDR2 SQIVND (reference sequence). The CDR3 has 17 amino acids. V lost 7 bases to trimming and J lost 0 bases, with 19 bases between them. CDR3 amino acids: CASNRDFSGNSYNEQFF. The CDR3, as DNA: TGTGCCAGTAACCGAGACTTTAGCGGAAACTCCTACAATGAGCAGTTCTTC.

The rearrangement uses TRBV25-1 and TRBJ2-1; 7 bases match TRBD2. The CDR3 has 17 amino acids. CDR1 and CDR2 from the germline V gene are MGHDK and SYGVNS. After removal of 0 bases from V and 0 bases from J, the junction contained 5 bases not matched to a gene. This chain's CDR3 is CASSEYERDSSYNEQFF. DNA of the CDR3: TGTGCCAGCAGTGAATATGAGCGGGATAGCTCCTACAATGAGCAGTTCTTC. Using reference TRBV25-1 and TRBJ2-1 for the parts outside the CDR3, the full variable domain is EADIYQTPRYLVIGTGKKITLECSQTMGHDKMYWYQQDPGMELHLIHYSYGVNSTEKGDLSSESTVSRIRTEHFPLTLESARPSHTSQYLCASSEYERDSSYNEQFFGPGTRLTVL.

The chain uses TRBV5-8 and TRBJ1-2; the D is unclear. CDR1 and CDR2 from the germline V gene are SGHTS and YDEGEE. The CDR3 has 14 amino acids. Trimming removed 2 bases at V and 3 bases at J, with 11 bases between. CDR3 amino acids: CASSFRGVDYGYTF. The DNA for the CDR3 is TGTGCCAGCAGCTTTCGGGGAGTCGACTATGGCTACACCTTC.

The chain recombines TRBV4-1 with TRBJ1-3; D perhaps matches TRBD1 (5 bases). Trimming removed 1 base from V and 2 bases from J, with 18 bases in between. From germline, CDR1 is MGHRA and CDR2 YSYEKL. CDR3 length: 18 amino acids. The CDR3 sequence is CASSQVDMGFRAGNTIYF. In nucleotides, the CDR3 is TGCGCCAGCAGCCAAGTGGACATGGGCTTTAGGGCTGGAAACACCATATATTTT.

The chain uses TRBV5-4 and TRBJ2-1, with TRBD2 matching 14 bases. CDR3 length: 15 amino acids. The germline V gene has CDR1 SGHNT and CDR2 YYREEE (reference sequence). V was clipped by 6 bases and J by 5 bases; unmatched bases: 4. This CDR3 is CASTGLAGGDNEQFF. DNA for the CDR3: TGTGCCAGCACCGGACTAGCGGGAGGCGACAATGAGCAGTTCTTC.

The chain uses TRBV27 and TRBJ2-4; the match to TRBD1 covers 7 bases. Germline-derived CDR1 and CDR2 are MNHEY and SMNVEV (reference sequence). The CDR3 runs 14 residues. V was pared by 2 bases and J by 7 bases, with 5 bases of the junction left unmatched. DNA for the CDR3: TGTGCCAGCAGTTTAGGGACAGAAGGGAACATTCAGTACTTC. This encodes CASSLGTEGNIQYF.

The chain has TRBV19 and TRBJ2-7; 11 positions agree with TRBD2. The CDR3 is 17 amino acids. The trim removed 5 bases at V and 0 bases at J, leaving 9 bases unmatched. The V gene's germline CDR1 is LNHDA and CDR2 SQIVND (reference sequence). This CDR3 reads CASSPLLLAGGSYEQYF. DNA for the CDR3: TGTGCCAGTAGTCCACTCCTCCTAGCGGGAGGCTCCTACGAGCAGTACTTC.

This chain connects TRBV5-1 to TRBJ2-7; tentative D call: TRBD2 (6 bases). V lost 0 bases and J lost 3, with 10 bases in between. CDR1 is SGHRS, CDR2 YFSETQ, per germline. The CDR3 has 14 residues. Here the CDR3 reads CASSLVGSGYEQYF. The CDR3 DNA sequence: TGCGCCAGCAGCTTGGTCGGGAGCGGCTACGAGCAGTACTTC. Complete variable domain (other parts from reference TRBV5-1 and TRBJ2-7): KAGVTQTPRYLIKTRGQQVTLSCSPISGHRSVSWYQQTPGQGLQFLFEYFSETQRNKGNFPGRFSGRQFSNSRSEMNVSTLELGDSALYLCASSLVGSGYEQYFGPGTRLTVT.

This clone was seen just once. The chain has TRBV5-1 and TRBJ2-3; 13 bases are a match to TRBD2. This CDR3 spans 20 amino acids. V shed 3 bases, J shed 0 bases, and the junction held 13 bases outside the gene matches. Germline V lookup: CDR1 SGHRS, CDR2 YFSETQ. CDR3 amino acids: CASSWGRLAGGVGSTDTQYF. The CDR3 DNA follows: TGCGCCAGCAGCTGGGGGCGACTAGCGGGAGGAGTGGGCAGCACAGATACGCAGTATTTT.

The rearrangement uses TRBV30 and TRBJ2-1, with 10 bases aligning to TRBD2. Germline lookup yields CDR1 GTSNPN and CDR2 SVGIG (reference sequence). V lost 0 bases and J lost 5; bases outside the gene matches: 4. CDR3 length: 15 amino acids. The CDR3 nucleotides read TGTGCCTGGAGTGTAGGTCTAGCGGGAGACAATGAGCAGTTCTTC. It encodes CAWSVGLAGDNEQFF.

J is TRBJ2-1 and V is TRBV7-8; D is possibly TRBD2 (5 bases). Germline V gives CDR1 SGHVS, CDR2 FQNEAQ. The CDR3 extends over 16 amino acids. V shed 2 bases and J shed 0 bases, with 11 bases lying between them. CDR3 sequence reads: CASSLYGGSSYNEQFF. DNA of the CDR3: TGTGCCAGCAGCTTATATGGTGGGAGCTCCTACAATGAGCAGTTCTTC.

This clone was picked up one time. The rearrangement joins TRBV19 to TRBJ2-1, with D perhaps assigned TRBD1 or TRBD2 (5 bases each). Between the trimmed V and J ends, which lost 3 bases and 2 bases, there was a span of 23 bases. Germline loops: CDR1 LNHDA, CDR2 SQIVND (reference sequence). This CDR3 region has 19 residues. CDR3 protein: CASSISFLTGQSAYNEQFF. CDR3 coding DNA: TGTGCCAGTAGTATTTCGTTCCTAACGGGGCAGTCCGCCTACAATGAGCAGTTCTTC. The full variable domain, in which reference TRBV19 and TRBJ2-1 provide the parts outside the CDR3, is DGGITQSPKYLFRKEGQNVTLSCEQNLNHDAMYWYRQDPGQGLRLIYYSQIVNDFQKGDIAEGYSVSREKKESFPLTVTSAQKNPTAFYLCASSISFLTGQSAYNEQFFGPGTRLTVL.

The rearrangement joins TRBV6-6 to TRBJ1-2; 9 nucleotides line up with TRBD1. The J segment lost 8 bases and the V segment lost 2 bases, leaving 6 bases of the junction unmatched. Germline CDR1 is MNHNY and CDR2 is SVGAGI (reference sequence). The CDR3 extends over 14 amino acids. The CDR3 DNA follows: TGTGCCAGCAGTTACCTCGGACAGGGGATCGGCTACACCTTC. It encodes CASSYLGQGIGYTF.

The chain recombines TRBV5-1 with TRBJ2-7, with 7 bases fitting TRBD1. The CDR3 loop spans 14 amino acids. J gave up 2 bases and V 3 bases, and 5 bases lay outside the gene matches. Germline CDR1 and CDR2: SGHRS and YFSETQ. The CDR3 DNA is TGCGCCAGCAGCTCCCGGACAGGCCCCTACGAGCAGTACTTC. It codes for CASSSRTGPYEQYF.